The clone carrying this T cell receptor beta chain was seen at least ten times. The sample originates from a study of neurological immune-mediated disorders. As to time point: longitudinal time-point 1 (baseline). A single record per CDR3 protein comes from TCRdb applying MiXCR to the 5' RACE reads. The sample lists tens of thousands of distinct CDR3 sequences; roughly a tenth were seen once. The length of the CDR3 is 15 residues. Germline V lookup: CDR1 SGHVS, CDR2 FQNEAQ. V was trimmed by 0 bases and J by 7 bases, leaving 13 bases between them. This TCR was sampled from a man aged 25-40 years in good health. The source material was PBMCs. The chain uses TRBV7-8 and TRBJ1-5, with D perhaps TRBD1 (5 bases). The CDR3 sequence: CASSLAGRGGQPQHF. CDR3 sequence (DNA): TGTGCCAGCAGCTTAGCCGGTCGGGGGGGACAGCCCCAGCATTTT. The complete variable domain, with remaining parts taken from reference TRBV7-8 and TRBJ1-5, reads GAGVSQSPRYKVAKRGQDVALRCDPISGHVSLFWYQQALGQGPEFLTYFQNEAQLDKSGLPSDRFFAERPEGSVSTLKIQRTQQEDSAVYLCASSLAGRGGQPQHFGDGTRLSIL.